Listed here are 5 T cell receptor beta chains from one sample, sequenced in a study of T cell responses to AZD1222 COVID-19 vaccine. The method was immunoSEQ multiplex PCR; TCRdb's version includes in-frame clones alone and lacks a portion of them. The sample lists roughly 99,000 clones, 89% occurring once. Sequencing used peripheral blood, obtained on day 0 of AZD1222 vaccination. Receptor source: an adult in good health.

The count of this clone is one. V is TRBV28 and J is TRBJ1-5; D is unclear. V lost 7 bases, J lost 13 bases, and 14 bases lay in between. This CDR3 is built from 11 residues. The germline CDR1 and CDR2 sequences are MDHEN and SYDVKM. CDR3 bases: TGTGCCAGCAAAGTTGCGGGGTGGCAGCATTTT. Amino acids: CASKVAGWQHF.

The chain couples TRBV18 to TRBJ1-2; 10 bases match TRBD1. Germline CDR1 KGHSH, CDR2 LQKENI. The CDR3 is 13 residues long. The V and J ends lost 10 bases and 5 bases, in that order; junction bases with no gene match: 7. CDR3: CATGQGEYYGYTF. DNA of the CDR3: TGTGCCACCGGACAGGGGGAATATTATGGCTACACCTTC.

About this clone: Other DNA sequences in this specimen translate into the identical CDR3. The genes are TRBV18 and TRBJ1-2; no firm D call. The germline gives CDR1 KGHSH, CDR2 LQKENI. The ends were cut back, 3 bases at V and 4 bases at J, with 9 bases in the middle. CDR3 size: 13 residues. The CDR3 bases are TGTGCCAGCTCACCGGGAACGGGCTATGGCTACACCTTC. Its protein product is CASSPGTGYGYTF. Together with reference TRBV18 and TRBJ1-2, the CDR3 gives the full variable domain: NAGVMQNPRHLVRRRGQEARLRCSPMKGHSHVYWYRQLPEEGLKFMVYLQKENIIDESGMPKERFSAEFPKEGPSILRIQQVVRGDSAAYFCASSPGTGYGYTFGSGTRLTVV.

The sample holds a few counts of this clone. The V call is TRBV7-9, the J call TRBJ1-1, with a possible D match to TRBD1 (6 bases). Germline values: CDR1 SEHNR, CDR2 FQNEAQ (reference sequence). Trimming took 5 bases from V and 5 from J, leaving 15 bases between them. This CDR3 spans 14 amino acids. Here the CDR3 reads CASSRQAQRTEAFF. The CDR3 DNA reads TGTGCCAGCAGCCGACAGGCCCAGAGAACTGAAGCTTTCTTT.

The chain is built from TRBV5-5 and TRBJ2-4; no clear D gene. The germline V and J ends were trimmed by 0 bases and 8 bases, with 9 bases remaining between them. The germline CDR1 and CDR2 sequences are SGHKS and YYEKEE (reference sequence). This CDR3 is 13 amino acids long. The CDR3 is CASSLALKDIQYF. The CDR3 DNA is TGTGCCAGCAGCTTGGCCCTAAAGGACATTCAGTACTTC.